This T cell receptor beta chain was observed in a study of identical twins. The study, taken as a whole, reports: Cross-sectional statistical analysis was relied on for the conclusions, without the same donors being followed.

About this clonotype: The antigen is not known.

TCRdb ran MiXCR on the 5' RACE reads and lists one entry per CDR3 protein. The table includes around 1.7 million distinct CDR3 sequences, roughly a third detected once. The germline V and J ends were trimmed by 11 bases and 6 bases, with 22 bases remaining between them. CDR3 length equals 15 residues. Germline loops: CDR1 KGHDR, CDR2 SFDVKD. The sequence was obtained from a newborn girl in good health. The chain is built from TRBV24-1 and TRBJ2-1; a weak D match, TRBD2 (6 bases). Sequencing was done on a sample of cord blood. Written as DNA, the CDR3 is TGTGCCAAAAATAGCGGTTCGGGGTTGGGCAATGAGCAGTTCTTC. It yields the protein CAKNSGSGLGNEQFF.